The 16 T cell receptor beta chains listed next were all sequenced from one sample in a study of blood T cell repertoires in COVID-19. Some clones are missing from TCRdb's copy, which holds only in-frame ones; the method was immunoSEQ multiplex PCR. The repertoire holds some 240,000 clones, with 80% to 90% as singletons. Sequenced input: PBMCs or T cells enriched from blood (not recorded which). The receptors here all came from a woman aged 40 to 49 who had been exposed to COVID-19.

V and J are TRBV11-2 and TRBJ1-2; D not resolved. CDR1 is SGHAT, CDR2 FQNNGV, per germline. The CDR3 extends over 16 amino acids. The V end lost 1 base, the J end lost 5 bases, and 17 bases lay between the germline ends. The CDR3 region has the DNA TGTGCCAGCAGCTTAGCTCCCCCGATCCCCACATATGGCTACACCTTC. Translating gives CASSLAPPIPTYGYTF. The full variable domain, in which reference TRBV11-2 and TRBJ1-2 provide the parts outside the CDR3, is EAGVAQSPRYKIIEKRQSVAFWCNPISGHATLYWYQQILGQGPKLLIQFQNNGVVDDSQLPKDRFSAERLKGVDSTLKIQPAKLEDSAVYLCASSLAPPIPTYGYTFGSGTRLTVV.

The genes are TRBV28 and TRBJ1-4; 8 positions match TRBD1. The CDR3 is 15 amino acids. The germline CDR1 and CDR2 sequences are MDHEN and SYDVKM. The V segment lost 6 bases and the J segment 7 bases; nucleotides outside the gene matches: 10. The CDR3 region has the DNA TGTGCCAGCAGCCGGGCCCAGGGGGCAGGTGAAAAACTGTTTTTT. It codes for CASSRAQGAGEKLFF.

The chain carries TRBV14 and TRBJ2-7; D gene ambiguous. V was shortened by 5 bases and J by 0 bases, with 11 bases between the two germline ends. Germline V gives CDR1 SGHDN, CDR2 FVKESK. The CDR3 is made up of 14 amino acids. The chain's CDR3 is CASSMRYTSYEQYF. CDR3 sequence (DNA): TGTGCCAGCAGCATGCGTTATACCTCCTACGAGCAGTACTTC. The full variable domain, its missing parts supplied by reference TRBV14 and TRBJ2-7, is EAGVTQFPSHSVIEKGQTVTLRCDPISGHDNLYWYRRVMGKEIKFLLHFVKESKQDESGMPNNRFLAERTGGTYSTLKVQPAELEDSGVYFCASSMRYTSYEQYFGPGTRLTVT.

The rearrangement uses TRBV7-9 and TRBJ1-1; D remains ambiguous. This CDR3 has 12 amino acids. Per germline, CDR1 SEHNR and CDR2 FQNEAQ (reference sequence). Between the trimmed V and J ends, which lost 7 bases and 1 base, there was a span of 7 bases. The CDR3 DNA sequence: TGTGCCAGCAAGAGGTCGAACACTGAAGCTTTCTTT. Its translation is CASKRSNTEAFF.

Notes on this clone: Additional DNA sequences in this sample encode the identical CDR3. The V call is TRBV4-3, the J call TRBJ2-5; D gene uncertain. The CDR3 contains 14 residues. Germline CDR1 LGHNA, CDR2 YSLEER. V lost 1 base to trimming and J lost 3 bases, with 9 bases between them. The DNA for the CDR3 is TGCGCCAGCAGCCAAGGGGCAACAGAAGAGACCCAGTACTTC. Translation gives CASSQGATEETQYF.

This clone was counted once. This chain uses TRBV5-1 with TRBJ1-1, with no clear D. Germline V gives CDR1 SGHRS, CDR2 YFSETQ. CDR3 length equals 15 residues. Between the trimmed V and J ends, which lost 0 bases and 2 bases, there was a span of 11 bases. CDR3 DNA sequence: TGCGCCAGCAGCTTGGACGGGTACCTCAACACTGAAGCTTTCTTT. This encodes CASSLDGYLNTEAFF.

This clone was counted a few times. The CDR3 DNA reads TGTGCCAGCAGCCAAGATACGGGGAAAGAGACCCAGTACTTC. Translating it yields CASSQDTGKETQYF. The chain is built from TRBV3-1 (or the pseudogene TRBV3-2) and TRBJ2-5; possible D gene TRBD2, 5 bases. Looked up from germline, CDR1 is LGHDT and CDR2 is YNNKEL (reference sequence). The CDR3 covers 14 residues. V was cut by 0 bases and J by 3 bases, with 8 bases left in between.

The rearrangement joins TRBV7-9 to TRBJ1-2; no firm D call. Germline CDR1 reads SEHNR; CDR2 reads FQNEAQ (reference sequence). Trimming took 1 base from V and 4 from J, leaving 10 bases between them. This CDR3 has 14 amino acids. As DNA, the CDR3 is TGTGCCAGCAGCTTAGGAGGATTACTCTATGGCTACACCTTC. Amino acids: CASSLGGLLYGYTF.

This clone appeared a single time. The chain carries TRBV25-1 and TRBJ1-1; D ambiguous. The CDR3 covers 11 residues. Germline V gives CDR1 MGHDK, CDR2 SYGVNS. V shed 7 bases and J shed 9 bases, with 12 bases lying between them. The DNA for the CDR3 is TGTGCCAGCATGGCGACAAGGAAAGCTTTCTTT. Its translation is CASMATRKAFF.

The V call is TRBV24-1, the J call TRBJ1-1, with TRBD1 matching 7 bases. Germline CDR1 and CDR2: KGHDR and SFDVKD. V gave up 5 bases and J gave up 7 bases; unmatched junction bases: 3. CDR3 length: 12 residues. The CDR3 loop is CATSVRQGEAFF. The CDR3 DNA reads as TGTGCCACCAGTGTCAGACAGGGTGAAGCTTTCTTT.

The V call is TRBV6-4, the J call TRBJ1-2; D gene uncertain. Germline CDR1 is MRHNA and CDR2 is SNTAGT. The CDR3 sequence is 14 residues long. V was cut by 8 bases and J by 2 bases, with 15 bases left in between. The chain's CDR3 is CASRPSGGNYGYTF. DNA for the CDR3: TGTGCCAGCCGACCGAGTGGAGGGAACTATGGCTACACCTTC.

This clone appeared once. V and J are TRBV7-9 and TRBJ2-5, with D maybe TRBD1 (5 bases). The V end was cut by 0 bases, the J end by 2 bases, with 7 bases between. The CDR3 length is 14 residues. The germline V gene encodes CDR1 SEHNR and CDR2 FQNEAQ (reference sequence). The CDR3 nucleotides are TGTGCCAGCAGCTTAGCGAGACAGCAAGAGACCCAGTACTTC. Its translation: CASSLARQQETQYF.

This chain connects TRBV18 to TRBJ1-1; D unclear. This CDR3 spans 12 amino acids. Trimming stripped 4 bases from V and 2 bases from J, with 5 bases between. Germline V gene lookup returns CDR1 KGHSH and CDR2 LQKENI. CDR3 bases: TGTGCCAGCTCACTGACAAACACTGAAGCTTTCTTT. Protein product: CASSLTNTEAFF.

V is TRBV4-1 and J is TRBJ2-7; a weak D match, TRBD2 (6 bases). There are 13 residues in the CDR3. Germline CDR1 MGHRA, CDR2 YSYEKL. The CDR3: CASSQGLSSGLHV. The CDR3 coding sequence is TGCGCCAGCAGCCAAGGACTGAGCAGCGGGCTTCACGTC.

V is TRBV30 and J is TRBJ2-1; unclear D gene. CDR1 and CDR2 from the germline V gene are GTSNPN and SVGIG (reference sequence). V dropped 0 bases and J dropped 6 bases, with 6 bases sitting between them. The CDR3 totals 12 residues. The CDR3 DNA is TGTGCCTGGAGTGTAGCGTTCAATGAGCAGTTCTTC. Amino acid sequence: CAWSVAFNEQFF.

This chain connects TRBV2 to TRBJ2-7; D is possibly TRBD1 (6 bases). Looked up from germline, CDR1 is SNHLY and CDR2 is FYNNEI. V was shortened by 5 bases and J by 6 bases, with 14 bases between the two germline ends. The CDR3 sequence is 13 residues long. In nucleotides, the CDR3 is TGTGCCAGCAGTCTCCGAGGACAGCCCGAGCAGTACTTC. Its protein product is CASSLRGQPEQYF.